The rows below give T cell receptor beta chains drawn from one sample of a study of T-cell reconstitution after alpha-beta-depleted transplantation in children. TCRdb re-called the PCR reads with MiXCR, one entry per CDR3 protein. The sample contains roughly 400,000 distinct CDR3 sequences, 20% of which appear only once. The material sequenced was PBMCs from the stem cell graft donor, taken from the stem cell graft. All receptors come from a human donor who donated a stem cell graft to a child with acute myeloid leukemia. Each CDR3 is given without its conserved first and last residue. D genes are given only for firm matches.

j_gene	d_gene	v_gene	CDR3aa
TRBJ2-3	TRBD2	TRBV20-1	SARVAGITDTQY
TRBJ2-2	-	TRBV20-1	SAFSRGRETGELF
TRBJ1-3	-	TRBV12-3/TRBV12-4	ASSFGASGNPIY
TRBJ2-7	TRBD2	TRBV10-1	ASSDELAGRGEQY
TRBJ2-7	TRBD1	TRBV20-1	SALGQGATLLSYEQY
TRBJ2-1	-	TRBV3-1	ASSRDTYDNEQF
TRBJ2-3	-	TRBV28	ASSFSGSPDTQY
TRBJ2-5	-	TRBV21-1	ASSKGVRRAMETQY
TRBJ2-7	-	TRBV24-1	ATSDPREGGREQY
TRBJ2-1	TRBD1	TRBV20-1	SARGVDRVIPEQF
TRBJ2-7	-	TRBV24-1	ATGSEVPRPKQELTYEQY
TRBJ2-5	-	TRBV6-1	ASSATGTPTETQY
TRBJ2-1	TRBD2	TRBV15	ATSTGLADYNEQF
TRBJ2-7	TRBD1	TRBV28	ASTEGQGALYEQY